These 8 T cell receptor beta chains share one sample of origin, sequenced in a study of blood T cell repertoires in COVID-19. Clones were read by immunoSEQ multiplex PCR, and TCRdb kept only the in-frame ones, dropping some. The sample has about 260,000 clones; over 80% are singletons. Sequencing was carried out using peripheral blood. The receptors shown here come from a woman aged 40-49 years who had recovered from COVID-19.

The chain recombines TRBV15 with TRBJ1-6, with TRBD1 as a possible D gene (5 bases). Trimming cost V 0 bases and J 9 bases, with 12 bases left between them. This CDR3 is 15 amino acids long. Germline CDR1 is LNHNV and CDR2 is YYDKDF (reference sequence). In DNA form, the CDR3 reads TGTGCCACCAGCAGAGATAGGGAGGGGTTTTCACCCCTCCACTTT. It encodes CATSRDREGFSPLHF.

The chain couples TRBV19 to TRBJ2-5, with 7 bases matching TRBD2. CDR3 size: 17 residues. Germline loops: CDR1 LNHDA, CDR2 SQIVND (reference sequence). Unmatched junction bases numbered 9, after V lost 1 base and J lost 1 base. The CDR3, as DNA: TGTGCCAGTAGTATAGCCCCCGCGGGGGAGGGCCAAGAGACCCAGTACTTC. It codes for CASSIAPAGEGQETQYF.

The V gene is TRBV7-9, the J gene TRBJ2-7, with TRBD1 matching 7 bases. With 4 bases clipped from V and 3 bases from J, the junction kept 12 bases outside the gene matches. CDR1 SEHNR and CDR2 FQNEAQ come from the germline V gene (reference sequence). The CDR3 consists of 16 residues. CDR3 residues: CASSSLLGAGGYEQYF. The CDR3 DNA is TGTGCCAGCAGCTCCCTCCTGGGGGCAGGGGGCTACGAGCAGTACTTC.

V is TRBV7-6 and J is TRBJ2-7; D might be TRBD2 (5 bases). The V gene's germline CDR1 is SGHVS and CDR2 FNYEAQ. Trimming left V 0 bases short and J 5 bases short, with 14 bases between. CDR3 length: 15 amino acids. CDR3 sequence: CASSLARGSTHEQYF. The CDR3 DNA is TGTGCCAGCAGCTTAGCACGGGGTAGTACCCACGAGCAGTACTTC.

CDR3 DNA sequence: TGTGCCAGTAGTATGGGGCAGGGGGAAGGGACTGAAGCTTTCTTT. This translates into CASSMGQGEGTEAFF. V and J are TRBV19 and TRBJ1-1; 7 bases agree with TRBD1. Germline trimming cut 3 bases from V and 5 bases from J; bases unmatched to any gene: 9. The CDR3 is 15 amino acids. Looked up from germline, CDR1 is LNHDA and CDR2 is SQIVND (reference sequence).

V usage is TRBV6-5 and J usage is TRBJ1-2, with 9 bases matching TRBD1. There are 14 residues in the CDR3. CDR1 is MNHEY, CDR2 SVGAGI, per germline. The V and J ends lost 7 bases and 11 bases, in that order; junction bases with no gene match: 14. The CDR3 DNA sequence: TGTGCCAGCAAAAAACCGGGACAGGGAAAGAGGTACACCTTC. Protein: CASKKPGQGKRYTF.

The V call is TRBV11-2, the J call TRBJ2-7; 8 nucleotides align to TRBD2. Germline V gene lookup returns CDR1 SGHAT and CDR2 FQNNGV. This CDR3 has 12 residues. The ends lost 7 bases at V and 6 bases at J; junction bases unmatched: 5. CDR3 region: CASNAGGPEQYF. The CDR3 DNA sequence: TGTGCCAGCAATGCGGGGGGCCCCGAGCAGTACTTC.

V gene TRBV10-3 combines with J gene TRBJ2-3, with a weak D call TRBD1 (5 bases). The CDR3 has 14 amino acids. Germline V CDR1 and CDR2: ENHRY, SYGVKD. Trimming pared 3 bases from V and 5 bases from J, leaving 12 bases between. The CDR3 here is CAISEGVWEDTQYF. In DNA, the CDR3 is TGTGCCATCAGTGAAGGGGTTTGGGAAGATACGCAGTATTTT.